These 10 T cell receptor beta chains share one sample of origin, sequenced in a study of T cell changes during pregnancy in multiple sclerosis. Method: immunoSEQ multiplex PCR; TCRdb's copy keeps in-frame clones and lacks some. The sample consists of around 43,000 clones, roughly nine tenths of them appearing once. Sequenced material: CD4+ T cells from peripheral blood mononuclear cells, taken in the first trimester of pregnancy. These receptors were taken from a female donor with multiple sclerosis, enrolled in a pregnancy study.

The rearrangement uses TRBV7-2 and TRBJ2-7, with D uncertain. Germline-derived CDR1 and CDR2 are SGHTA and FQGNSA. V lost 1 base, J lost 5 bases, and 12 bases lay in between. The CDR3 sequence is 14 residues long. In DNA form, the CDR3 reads TGTGCCAGCAGCTTAGACTCTGGTTTTAACGAGCAGTACTTC. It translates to CASSLDSGFNEQYF.

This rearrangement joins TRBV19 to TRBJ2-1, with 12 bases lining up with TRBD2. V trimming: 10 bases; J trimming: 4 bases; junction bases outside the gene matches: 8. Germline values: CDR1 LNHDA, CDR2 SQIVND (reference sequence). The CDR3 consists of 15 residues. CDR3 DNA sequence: TGTGCCACCCTAAAACTAGCGGGAGGTTACAATGAGCAGTTCTTC. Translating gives CATLKLAGGYNEQFF.

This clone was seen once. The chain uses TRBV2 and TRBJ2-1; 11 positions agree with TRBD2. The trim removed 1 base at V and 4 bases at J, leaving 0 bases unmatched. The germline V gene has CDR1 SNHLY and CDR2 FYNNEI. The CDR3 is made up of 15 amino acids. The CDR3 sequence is CASSEGTSGYNEQFF. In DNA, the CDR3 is TGTGCCAGCAGTGAAGGGACTAGCGGGTACAATGAGCAGTTCTTC.

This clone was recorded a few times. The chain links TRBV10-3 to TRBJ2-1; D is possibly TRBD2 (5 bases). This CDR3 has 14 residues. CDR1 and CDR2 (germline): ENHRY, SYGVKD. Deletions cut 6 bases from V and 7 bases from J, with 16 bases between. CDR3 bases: TGTGCCATCAGAGGTGAGGGAGAGGGTAATGAGCAGTTCTTC. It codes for CAIRGEGEGNEQFF.

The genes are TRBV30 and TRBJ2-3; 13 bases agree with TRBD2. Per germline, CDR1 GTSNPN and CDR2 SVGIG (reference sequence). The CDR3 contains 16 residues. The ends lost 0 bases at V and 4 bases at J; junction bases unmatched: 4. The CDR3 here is CAWSVGLAGSPDTQYF. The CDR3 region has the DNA TGTGCCTGGAGTGTGGGACTAGCGGGAAGTCCAGATACGCAGTATTTT.

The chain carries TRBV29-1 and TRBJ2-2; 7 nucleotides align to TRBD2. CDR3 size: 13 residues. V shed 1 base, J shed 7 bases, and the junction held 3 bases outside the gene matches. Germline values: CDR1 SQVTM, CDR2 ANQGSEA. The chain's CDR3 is CSVEGGRDGELFF. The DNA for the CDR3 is TGCAGCGTTGAAGGGGGGAGGGACGGGGAGCTGTTTTTT.

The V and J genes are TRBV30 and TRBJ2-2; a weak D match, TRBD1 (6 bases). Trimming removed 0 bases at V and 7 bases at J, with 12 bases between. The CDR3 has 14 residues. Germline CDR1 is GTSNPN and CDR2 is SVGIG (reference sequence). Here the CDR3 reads CAWSVTGTGGELFF. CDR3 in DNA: TGTGCCTGGAGTGTAACAGGGACGGGCGGGGAGCTGTTTTTT.

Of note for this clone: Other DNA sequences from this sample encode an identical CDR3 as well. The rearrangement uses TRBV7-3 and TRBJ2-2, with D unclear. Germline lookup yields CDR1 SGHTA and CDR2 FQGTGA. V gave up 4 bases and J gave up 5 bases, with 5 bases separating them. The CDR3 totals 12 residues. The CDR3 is CASSSYTGELFF. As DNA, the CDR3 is TGTGCCAGCAGCTCGTATACCGGGGAGCTGTTTTTT.

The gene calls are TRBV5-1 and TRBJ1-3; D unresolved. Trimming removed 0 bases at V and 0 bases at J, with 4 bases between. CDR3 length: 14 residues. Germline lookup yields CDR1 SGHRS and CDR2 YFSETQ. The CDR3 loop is CASSLDGSGNTIYF. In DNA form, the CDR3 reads TGCGCCAGCAGCTTGGACGGCTCTGGAAACACCATATATTTT.

The CDR3 loop is CASSVQLGGQQYF. CDR3 coding DNA: TGTGCCAGCAGCGTGCAACTAGGAGGGCAGCAGTACTTC. The J gene is TRBJ2-7, the V gene TRBV9, with TRBD2 as a possible D gene (6 bases). The CDR3 totals 13 residues. Germline CDR1 reads SGDLS; CDR2 reads YYNGEE. V dropped 2 bases and J dropped 8 bases, with 14 bases sitting between them.